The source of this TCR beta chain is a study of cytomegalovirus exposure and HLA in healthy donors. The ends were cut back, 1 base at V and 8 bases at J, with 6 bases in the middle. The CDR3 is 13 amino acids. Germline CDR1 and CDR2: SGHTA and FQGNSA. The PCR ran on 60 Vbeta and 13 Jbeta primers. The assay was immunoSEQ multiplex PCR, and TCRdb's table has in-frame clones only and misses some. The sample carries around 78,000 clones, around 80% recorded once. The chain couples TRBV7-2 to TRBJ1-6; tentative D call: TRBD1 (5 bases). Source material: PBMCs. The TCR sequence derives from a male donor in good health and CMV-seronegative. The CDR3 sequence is CASSLGGDSPLHF. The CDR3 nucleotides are TGTGCCAGCAGCTTAGGGGGGGATTCACCCCTCCACTTT. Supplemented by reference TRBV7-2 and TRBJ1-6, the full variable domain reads GAGVSQSPSNKVTEKGKDVELRCDPISGHTALYWYRQSLGQGLEFLIYFQGNSAPDKSGLPSDRFSAERTGGSVSTLTIQRTQQEDSAVYLCASSLGGDSPLHFGNGTRLTVT.